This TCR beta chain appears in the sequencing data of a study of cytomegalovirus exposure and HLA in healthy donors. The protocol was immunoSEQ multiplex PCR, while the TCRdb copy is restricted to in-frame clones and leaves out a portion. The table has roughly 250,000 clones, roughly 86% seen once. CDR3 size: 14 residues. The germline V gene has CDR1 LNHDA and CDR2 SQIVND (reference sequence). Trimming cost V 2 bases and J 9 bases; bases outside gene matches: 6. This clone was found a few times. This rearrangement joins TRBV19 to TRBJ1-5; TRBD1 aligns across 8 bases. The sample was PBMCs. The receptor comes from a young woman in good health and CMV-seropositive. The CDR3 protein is CASSIYTGGGPQHF. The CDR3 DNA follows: TGTGCCAGTAGTATATACACAGGGGGAGGGCCCCAGCATTTT.